Each of the 22 T cell receptor beta chains below was sequenced from the same sample in a study of T cell repertoires in aging, cancer and after chemotherapy. The template was genomic DNA from peripheral blood, not RNA. Rearranged V-D-J TRB sequences were amplified with a mixed TRB-A/B primer pool. TCRdb processed the multiplex PCR reads anew with MiXCR; each CDR3 protein has one entry. The sample lists about 8,700 distinct CDR3 sequences; under 35% were seen once. Sample: blood. These receptors were taken from a human donor in good health.

CDR3 protein: CAIRAGNYGYTF. The DNA for the CDR3 is TGTGCCATCCGTGCGGGGAACTATGGCTACACCTTC. V is TRBV28 and J is TRBJ1-2; D is unresolved. This CDR3 spans 12 amino acids. V was clipped by 10 bases and J by 2 bases, with 11 bases between them. Germline V gene sequence: CDR1 MDHEN, CDR2 SYDVKM.

A few counts support this clonotype. The genes are TRBV28 and TRBJ1-3, with 7 bases that match TRBD1. Losses at the gene ends were 6 bases for V and 0 bases for J; bases not matched to a gene: 5. This CDR3 has 15 amino acids. Germline V gene data show CDR1 as MDHEN and CDR2 as SYDVKM. In DNA, the CDR3 is TGTGCCAGCAGGCCCAGGACAGGCTCTGGAAACACCATATATTTT. Translation: CASRPRTGSGNTIYF.

The V and J genes are TRBV6-5 and TRBJ1-6, with D perhaps TRBD1 (6 bases). This CDR3 is 13 amino acids long. V was clipped by 7 bases and J by 8 bases, with 12 bases between them. Germline assignment: CDR1 MNHEY and CDR2 SVGAGI. The CDR3 loop reads CASILHRDSPLHF. The CDR3, as DNA: TGTGCCAGCATTTTACACAGGGATTCACCCCTCCACTTT.

This clonotype came up a few times. The rearrangement uses TRBV28 and TRBJ1-4, with TRBD1 as a possible D gene (6 bases). V was pared by 5 bases and J by 7 bases, with 23 bases between. The CDR3 loop spans 17 amino acids. The germline V gene has CDR1 MDHEN and CDR2 SYDVKM. CDR3 amino acids: CASSKMGADVLGEKLFF. In DNA form, the CDR3 reads TGTGCCAGCAGTAAGATGGGGGCGGATGTTTTGGGTGAAAAACTGTTTTTT.

The CDR3 sequence is CASRLQGINSPLHF. The CDR3 DNA follows: TGTGCCAGCAGATTACAGGGGATCAATTCACCCCTCCACTTT. The chain carries TRBV5-6 and TRBJ1-6; TRBD1 aligns across 7 bases. The ends lost 5 bases at V and 7 bases at J; junction bases unmatched: 6. Germline V gene data show CDR1 as SGHDT and CDR2 as YYEEEE. There are 14 residues in the CDR3.

This chain connects TRBV11-2 to TRBJ1-1; 8 bases are shared with TRBD1. Germline CDR1 and CDR2: SGHAT and FQNNGV. This CDR3 is 14 amino acids long. V shed 5 bases and J 3 bases; nucleotides not matched to a gene: 5. CDR3 sequence reads: CASSGQGSYTEAFF. The DNA of the CDR3 is TGTGCCAGCAGCGGACAGGGTTCTTACACTGAAGCTTTCTTT.

This clonotype was counted a few times. The J gene is TRBJ1-1, the V gene TRBV5-6; no firm D call. The CDR3 length is 16 residues. CDR1 is SGHDT, CDR2 YYEEEE, per germline. V gave up 0 bases and J gave up 0 bases, with 12 bases separating them. CDR3 residues: CASSLGGSYMNTEAFF. CDR3 sequence (DNA): TGTGCCAGCAGCTTGGGAGGGAGCTACATGAACACTGAAGCTTTCTTT.

V is TRBV6-6 and J is TRBJ1-2; 8 bases line up with TRBD1. CDR3 size: 13 residues. CDR1 and CDR2 (germline): MNHNY, SVGAGI (reference sequence). The J segment lost 2 bases and the V segment lost 6 bases, leaving 2 bases of the junction unmatched. The CDR3 sequence: CASSRTGNYGYTF. The DNA of the CDR3 is TGTGCCAGCAGCCGGACAGGGAACTATGGCTACACCTTC.

This clonotype was found a few times. V usage is TRBV30 and J usage is TRBJ1-3; no firm D call. V dropped 7 bases and J dropped 0 bases, with 7 bases sitting between them. The germline V gene encodes CDR1 GTSNPN and CDR2 SVGIG (reference sequence). The CDR3 consists of 12 residues. CDR3 sequence: CAYTLSGNTIYF. In DNA form, the CDR3 reads TGTGCCTATACCCTCTCTGGAAACACCATATATTTT.

This clonotype was counted only a few times. V and J are TRBV19 and TRBJ2-2; D not resolved. There are 13 residues in the CDR3. With 3 bases removed from V and 6 bases from J, the gap between germline ends came to 8 bases. Germline V gene data show CDR1 as LNHDA and CDR2 as SQIVND (reference sequence). In DNA, the CDR3 is TGTGCCAGTAGTATGATGGCCCCCGGGGAGCTGTTTTTT. Translating it yields CASSMMAPGELFF.

This clonotype was detected only a few times. This chain uses TRBV6-6 with TRBJ1-5; 8 nucleotides align to TRBD1. The CDR3 is 17 amino acids. Germline V lookup: CDR1 MNHNY, CDR2 SVGAGI (reference sequence). The V and J ends lost 5 bases and 0 bases, in that order; junction bases with no gene match: 9. The CDR3 sequence is CASSGTTGANSNQPQHF. The CDR3 DNA follows: TGTGCCAGCAGTGGAACGACAGGGGCTAATAGCAATCAGCCCCAGCATTTT.

This clonotype was detected a few times. V and J are TRBV7-2 and TRBJ2-5; perhaps TRBD2 as D (5 bases). Trimming stripped 8 bases from V and 6 bases from J, with 10 bases between. This CDR3 spans 11 amino acids. Germline V CDR1 and CDR2: SGHTA, FQGNSA. For the CDR3, the DNA is TGTGCCAGCTTAGAGGGAAAGACCCAGTACTTC. It encodes CASLEGKTQYF.

By its share, this clonotype is medium-sized. The J gene is TRBJ2-7, the V gene TRBV29-1; D uncertain. CDR1 and CDR2 from the germline V gene are SQVTM and ANQGSEA. The CDR3 is 13 amino acids. Trimming stripped 1 base from V and 6 bases from J, with 13 bases between. DNA of the CDR3: TGCAGCGTTGAAGCACAACGGACCGGCGAGCAGTACTTC. Translation gives CSVEAQRTGEQYF.

This chain joins TRBV5-1 and TRBJ2-1, with 12 positions matching TRBD2. The CDR3 runs 15 residues. The V and J ends lost 4 bases and 5 bases, in that order; junction bases with no gene match: 4. Germline CDR1 reads SGHRS; CDR2 reads YFSETQ. The CDR3 reads CASSLGLAGHNEQFF. The CDR3 DNA follows: TGCGCCAGCAGCCTAGGACTAGCGGGACACAATGAGCAGTTCTTC.

This clonotype has only a few counts. The chain employs TRBV12-3 or TRBV12-4 and TRBJ1-2; no reliable D call. Trimming cost V 3 bases and J 3 bases, with 8 bases left between them. The CDR3 loop spans 13 amino acids. The CDR3 DNA reads TGTGCCAGCAGTTTTAGTAGTTACTATGGCTACACCTTC. Encoded protein: CASSFSSYYGYTF.

The chain joins TRBV20-1 to TRBJ1-1; D remains ambiguous. The V gene lost 3 bases and the J gene lost 4 bases, with 15 bases spanning the gap. The CDR3 extends over 14 amino acids. From germline, CDR1 is DFQATT and CDR2 SNEGSKA (reference sequence). The CDR3 nucleotides read TGCAGTGCTAGGGCCCGTAGGCAAGGCACTGAAGCTTTCTTT. It specifies CSARARRQGTEAFF.

This clonotype was counted only a few times. V usage is TRBV15 and J usage is TRBJ1-4, with 7 nucleotides matching TRBD1. The CDR3 totals 15 residues. Unmatched junction bases numbered 10, after V lost 7 bases and J lost 5 bases. Germline CDR1 LNHNV, CDR2 YYDKDF (reference sequence). This CDR3 is CATTLSGTANEKLFF. The DNA of the CDR3 is TGTGCCACCACACTCTCGGGGACAGCGAATGAAAAACTGTTTTTT.

This clonotype has only a few counts. This chain connects TRBV15 to TRBJ1-2; D remains unclear. The V gene's germline CDR1 is LNHNV and CDR2 YYDKDF (reference sequence). The CDR3 is made up of 13 amino acids. Trimming shortened V by 0 bases and J by 8 bases, and 10 bases separated the two germline ends. The CDR3 sequence: CATSRDLPGGYTF. The DNA for the CDR3 is TGTGCCACCAGCAGAGATCTCCCAGGCGGCTACACCTTC.

The chain has TRBV7-9 and TRBJ1-2; 9 nucleotides align to TRBD1. This CDR3 has 14 amino acids. Germline V gene sequence: CDR1 SEHNR, CDR2 FQNEAQ (reference sequence). V trimming: 5 bases; J trimming: 6 bases; junction bases outside the gene matches: 7. The CDR3 here is CASSPRRQGDGYTF. In nucleotides, the CDR3 is TGTGCCAGCAGCCCGAGAAGACAGGGGGATGGCTACACCTTC. The complete variable domain, with remaining parts taken from reference TRBV7-9 and TRBJ1-2, reads DTGVSQNPRHKITKRGQNVTFRCDPISEHNRLYWYRQTLGQGPEFLTYFQNEAQLEKSRLLSDRFSAERPKGSFSTLEIQRTEQGDSAMYLCASSPRRQGDGYTFGSGTRLTVV.

This clonotype came up a few times. V usage is TRBV5-6 and J usage is TRBJ2-1; the match to TRBD2 covers 7 bases. Trimming removed 0 bases from V and 2 bases from J; junction bases left unmatched: 2. This CDR3 spans 15 amino acids. Germline-derived CDR1 and CDR2 are SGHDT and YYEEEE. The CDR3 loop is CASSLGGSTYNEQFF. Here the CDR3 DNA reads TGTGCCAGCAGCTTGGGCGGGAGCACCTACAATGAGCAGTTCTTC.

This clonotype turned up a few times. The chain links TRBV6-5 to TRBJ1-5; D call uncertain. Germline V gene sequence: CDR1 MNHEY, CDR2 SVGAGI. V was shortened by 4 bases and J by 3 bases, with 13 bases between the two germline ends. The CDR3 has 15 residues. CDR3 sequence (DNA): TGTGCCAGCAGTTCCCGTGGGGAACTCAATCAGCCCCAGCATTTT. As protein: CASSSRGELNQPQHF.

V and J are TRBV6-4 and TRBJ2-1; no clear D. V gave up 5 bases and J gave up 9 bases, with 14 bases separating them. The germline CDR1 and CDR2 sequences are MRHNA and SNTAGT. This CDR3 comprises 13 residues. The CDR3 coding sequence is TGTGCCAGCAGTTACCCCCCCGCGGCTGAGCAGTTCTTC. Amino acids: CASSYPPAAEQFF.